Following are 18 T cell receptor beta chains from one sample sequenced in a study of blood T cells in healthy people across ages (dated by TCRdb to about 2015). The library was built by means of 5' RACE. The instrument was an Illumina HiSeq 2500. The second PCR ran for roughly 6 to 11 cycles and used a J-beta primer mix along with a sample-barcoded 5' primer. TCRdb ran its own pipeline on the public reads, namely fastp trimming at Q25 and MiXCR clone calling, and kept in-frame beta chains. Every entry covers one CDR3 protein and lists the most common genes and DNA from its rows. Present in this sample are approximately 800,000 distinct CDR3 sequences, about 62% of which were seen just once. The ten biggest clones cover 25% to 35% of the sample. Material: blood. The receptors were sampled from a man aged 30 to 39 in good health.

This chain connects TRBV15 to TRBJ1-4, with D possibly TRBD1 on 5 matching bases. Germline assignment: CDR1 LNHNV and CDR2 YYDKDF (reference sequence). CDR3 length equals 13 residues. Trimming stripped 4 bases from V and 7 bases from J, with 10 bases between. The CDR3 loop is CATSTGAIEKLFF. CDR3 sequence (DNA): TGTGCCACCAGCACCGGGGCGATTGAAAAACTGTTTTTT.

About this clonotype itself: At one of its ends the junction is not consistent with the germline gene, which may arise from a read error. This chain joins TRBV11-2 and TRBJ1-2; D unresolved. Germline-derived CDR1 and CDR2 are SGHAT and FQNNGV. This CDR3 is 13 amino acids long. DNA of the CDR3: TGTGCCAGCAGCGTAGATCCGGACTATGGCTACACCTTC. Encoded protein: CASSVDPDYGYTF.

The CDR3 nucleotides read TGCAGTGCTAGAGCGGCCGGACTAGCGGGGAGCTACGAGCAGTACTTC. It codes for CSARAAGLAGSYEQYF. V usage is TRBV20-1 and J usage is TRBJ2-5, with 12 bases that match TRBD2. The J call may be incorrect, as the DNA end agrees better with TRBJ2-7. The length of the CDR3 is 16 residues. Germline loops: CDR1 DFQATT, CDR2 SNEGSKA (reference sequence).

This sequence joins TRBV7-9 and TRBJ2-7; D is possibly TRBD2 (5 bases). The J call is doubtful: the DNA matches TRBJ2-5 better. Germline V CDR1 and CDR2: SEHNR, FQNEAQ (reference sequence). The CDR3 spans 15 residues. CDR3 region: CASSLVPSRGETQYF. CDR3 coding DNA: TGTGCCAGCAGCTTAGTGCCCTCCCGGGGAGAGACCCAGTACTTC.

The chain joins TRBV7-9 to TRBJ1-4; no definite D call. Looked up from germline, CDR1 is SEHNR and CDR2 is FQNEAQ (reference sequence). V was shortened by 5 bases and J by 4 bases, with 8 bases between the two germline ends. This CDR3 has 13 amino acids. CDR3 nucleotides: TGTGCCAGCAGCCCTTTCCATAATGAAAAACTGTTTTTT. This codes for CASSPFHNEKLFF.

The rearrangement links TRBV28 to TRBJ2-6, with 12 bases lining up with TRBD1. CDR3 length: 17 residues. With V trimmed by 7 bases and J by 0 bases, 4 bases remained unmatched. Germline V gene sequence: CDR1 MDHEN, CDR2 SYDVKM. CDR3 sequence: CASKPGQGASGANVLTF. The CDR3 DNA reads as TGTGCCAGCAAACCGGGACAGGGGGCCTCTGGGGCCAACGTCCTGACTTTC. Combining the CDR3 with reference TRBV28 and TRBJ2-6 gives the whole variable domain DVKVTQSSRYLVKRTGEKVFLECVQDMDHENMFWYRQDPGLGLRLIYFSYDVKMKEKGDIPEGYSVSREKKERFSLILESASTNQTSMYLCASKPGQGASGANVLTFGAGSRLTVL.

This sequence joins TRBV5-6 and TRBJ2-1; TRBD2 matches 12 bases. The germline V gene encodes CDR1 SGHDT and CDR2 YYEEEE. The length of the CDR3 is 18 residues. V lost 3 bases to trimming and J lost 4 bases; unmatched junction nucleotides: 11. The CDR3 nucleotides are TGTGCCAGCAGCTCCCTAGCGGGGGGGTCCATCTCGTACAATGAGCAGTTCTTC. This translates into CASSSLAGGSISYNEQFF.

The rearrangement links TRBV3-1 to TRBJ2-4; tentatively, D is TRBD1 or TRBD2 (5 bases each). This CDR3 spans 12 amino acids. Trimming left V 4 bases short and J 7 bases short, with 8 bases between. Germline lookup yields CDR1 LGHDT and CDR2 YNNKEL (reference sequence). DNA of the CDR3: TGTGCCAGCAGCCCCGAGGGGAACATTCAGTACTTC. This encodes CASSPEGNIQYF.

The V call is TRBV28, the J call TRBJ2-1, with 8 nucleotides matching TRBD1. This CDR3 spans 14 amino acids. V trimming: 5 bases; J trimming: 8 bases; junction bases outside the gene matches: 8. The germline gives CDR1 MDHEN, CDR2 SYDVKM. The CDR3: CASSVGQGVDEQFF. CDR3 bases: TGTGCCAGCAGTGTCGGACAGGGAGTGGATGAGCAGTTCTTC.

The chain employs TRBV20-1 and TRBJ2-7, with no clear D. Germline V gene sequence: CDR1 DFQATT, CDR2 SNEGSKA (reference sequence). Between the trimmed V and J ends, which lost 0 bases and 2 bases, there was a span of 8 bases. This CDR3 has 13 amino acids. Here the CDR3 DNA reads TGCAGTGCTAGAGAGGGATCAACCTACGAGCAGTACTTC. Translated: CSAREGSTYEQYF.

The V call is TRBV28, the J call TRBJ1-2; D remains unclear. From germline, CDR1 is MDHEN and CDR2 SYDVKM. CDR3 length equals 14 residues. Trimming took off 3 bases at V and 5 bases at J, with 13 bases between the two ends. CDR3 protein: CASSLGSKKYGYTF. The CDR3 DNA follows: TGTGCCAGCAGTTTGGGCAGCAAGAAGTATGGCTACACCTTC.

Here the CDR3 reads CSGRQGLNTEAFF. The CDR3, as DNA: TGCAGCGGCCGACAGGGCCTGAACACTGAAGCTTTCTTT. V is TRBV29-1 and J is TRBJ1-1; 7 bases are shared with TRBD1. The V segment lost 7 bases and the J segment 0 bases; nucleotides outside the gene matches: 5. The CDR3 has 13 residues. Germline loops: CDR1 SQVTM, CDR2 ANQGSEA.

The V call is TRBV4-2, the J call TRBJ1-1; no definite D call. This CDR3 is 14 amino acids long. Trimming pared 0 bases from V and 5 bases from J, leaving 10 bases between. The V gene's germline CDR1 is LGHNA and CDR2 YNFKEQ. CDR3 sequence (DNA): TGTGCCAGCAGCCAAGACGCTGCTTTGACTGAAGCTTTCTTT. It codes for CASSQDAALTEAFF.

The chain joins TRBV3-1 to TRBJ2-5; 8 bases fit TRBD2. This CDR3 has 15 amino acids. The ends lost 4 bases at V and 3 bases at J; junction bases unmatched: 7. Germline V gives CDR1 LGHDT, CDR2 YNNKEL (reference sequence). Here the CDR3 DNA reads TGTGCCAGCAGCCGAGCGCCGGGACTAGAAGAGACCCAGTACTTC. It codes for CASSRAPGLEETQYF.

This clonotype was seen a single time. This chain links TRBV24-1 with TRBJ2-7; D might be TRBD1 (6 bases). The CDR3 spans 14 residues. V lost 1 base to trimming and J lost 5 bases, with 11 bases between them. CDR1 KGHDR and CDR2 SFDVKD come from the germline V gene. The CDR3 sequence is CATSDFNRENEQYF. The CDR3, as DNA: TGTGCCACCAGTGATTTTAACAGGGAAAACGAGCAGTACTTC.

This chain joins TRBV20-1 and TRBJ1-2; a weak D match, TRBD1 (6 bases). The CDR3 sequence is 13 residues long. V lost 0 bases to trimming and J lost 7 bases, with 12 bases between them. CDR1 and CDR2 (germline): DFQATT, SNEGSKA (reference sequence). The CDR3 DNA follows: TGCAGTGCTAGAGAGGCGGGGGCGGTTGGCTACACCTTC. Translating it yields CSAREAGAVGYTF.

The chain is built from TRBV15 and TRBJ1-5; D possibly corresponds to TRBD1 (5 bases). V was trimmed by 3 bases and J by 7 bases, leaving 16 bases between them. This CDR3 is 15 amino acids long. Germline-derived CDR1 and CDR2 are LNHNV and YYDKDF (reference sequence). The CDR3 protein is CATSSPSSGGQPQHF. Written as DNA, the CDR3 is TGTGCCACCAGCAGTCCCTCTTCCGGGGGGCAGCCCCAGCATTTT.

The V call is TRBV4-2, the J call TRBJ1-6; 8 bases are shared with TRBD1. Germline assignment: CDR1 LGHNA and CDR2 YNFKEQ. V shed 3 bases, J shed 10 bases, and the junction held 8 bases outside the gene matches. The CDR3 is 15 residues long. Here the CDR3 DNA reads TGTGCCAGCAGCCATGAGGGACAGGTGGGCTCACCCCTCCACTTT. Translation gives CASSHEGQVGSPLHF.